Below, one T cell receptor beta chain is given with its context. The antigen this receptor binds is unknown. The CDR3 runs 18 residues from the cysteine to the phenylalanine. DNA is not on record. From each donor, an approximately 2.6 ml peripheral blood sample was collected into PAXgene tubes and kept at -80 degrees C. Without any T cell sorting, total RNA was extracted from whole blood using the PAXgene blood miRNA kit on an automated QIAcube. Peripheral blood from monozygotic twin pairs, either concordant or discordant for inflammatory bowel disease, underwent deep TCRalpha and TCRbeta repertoire profiling that used unique molecular barcoding. Smoking habits were recorded for all twin pairs, and individuals were classified as current, former or never smokers. The library relied on 5' RACE. For each TCR library, 3,000 to 4,000 ng of total RNA was used. For each sample, cDNA synthesis was carried out in eight separate reactions using SMARTScribe reverse transcriptase. During cDNA synthesis, template switching introduced unique molecular identifiers that contained a 6-nucleotide sample barcode. Amplification of TCRalpha and TCRbeta cDNA involved two nested PCRs of approximately 16 and 10 cycles, and each PCR was followed by bead purification. Before amplification, the cDNA was treated with uracil DNA-glycosylase and purified using the QIAquick PCR purification kit. The second PCR added Illumina TruSeq-compatible adapters along with sample-specific barcodes. TapeStation and Qubit were used to check library quality and concentration, and 4 to 6 ng of each library was pooled. Sequencing of the pooled libraries was done on an Illumina HiSeq2500 single-index Rapid Run using custom sequencing primers and 2 x 100 bp reads. As for how the authors treated the data: MiGEC version 1.2.6 was used for UMI-based consensus assembly, which corrected PCR and sequencing errors. V(D)J alignment, clonotype assembly and CDR3 extraction were performed with MiXCR version 2.1.1. To normalise gene usage, clonotype sharing and MAIT/NKT TCR abundance, the analysis used the top 1000, 10 000 and 20 000 clonotypes per sample. Diversity was computed as the inverse Simpson index with the vegan R package after downsampling to 27 000 UMIs. Paired Mann-Whitney U tests were applied to discordant twin pairs, with Benjamini-Hochberg correction for multiple testing. After the reads were reprocessed by TCRdb, one entry was made per CDR3 protein sequence, with no DNA. The V and J calls follow TCRdb's processing rather than the paper's. The table for this sample lists hundreds of thousands of distinct CDR3 sequences. 2% to 3% of the sample is held by the ten biggest clonotypes.

This sample was taken from a study of monozygotic twins with inflammatory bowel disease (dated by TCRdb to between 2018 and 2021). Notes on the research overall: The complete study included about 30 monozygotic twin pairs: 19 IBD-discordant Danish pairs and nine German pairs, of which four were IBD-concordant and five were IBD-discordant. Within discordant pairs, disease-associated traits were sought mainly by comparing IBD patients with their genetically identical healthy co-twins. Each individual had, on average, about 151 000 unique TCRalpha sequences and 181 000 unique TCRbeta sequences available for analysis. Points the paper makes about the study in general: No single strong signal or clonotype linked to IBD turned up in the results, so the idea that one exists was not supported. Fewer clonotypes were shared with other individuals by IBD patients than by healthy twins, most markedly in patients showing signs of disease activity. Measured by the inverse Simpson index, TCRbeta repertoire diversity was lower in IBD patients than in their healthy co-twins. Because patients received different immunosuppressive treatments, the repertoires may have picked up extra background noise and variability between individuals. Different T cell subtypes could not be distinguished in the analysis. No difference in repertoire similarity was observed between concordant and discordant twins, possibly owing to limited statistical power.

Input material: blood. This clonotype was sampled from a human donor with ulcerative colitis or Crohn's disease, or a healthy co-twin of an affected twin (not recorded which). Here the chain combines TRBV12-3 or TRBV12-4 and TRBJ2-7; as DNA is missing, the TRBD2 call by TCRdb cannot be tested. The CDR3 corresponds to CASSPLGRLAGGYYEQYF.